A selection of T cell receptor beta chains follows, all from one sample in a study of shared clonotypes between healthy human individuals. This table comes from immunoSEQ multiplex PCR, and its TCRdb copy is limited to in-frame clones, with some not included. The sample lists hundreds of thousands of clones; 92% were seen once. Sequencing was performed on naive CD8+ T cells sorted from blood. The receptors originated from a man aged 30 to 39 in good health. Both conserved end residues are trimmed from each CDR3.

j_gene: TRBJ2-7; v_gene: TRBV7-9; CDR3aa: ASSFAGGSEQY
j_gene: TRBJ2-1; v_gene: TRBV5-5; CDR3aa: ASSLYPAVYNEQF
j_gene: TRBJ1-5; v_gene: TRBV6-5; CDR3aa: ASRITGDSNQPQH
j_gene: TRBJ2-1; v_gene: TRBV7-8; CDR3aa: ASSIGTSASNEQF
j_gene: TRBJ2-7; v_gene: TRBV5-6; CDR3aa: ASSLSSYEQY
j_gene: TRBJ2-5; v_gene: TRBV5-6; CDR3aa: ASSLAGTTETQY
j_gene: TRBJ2-1; v_gene: TRBV4-1; CDR3aa: ASSQAGVPYNEQF
j_gene: TRBJ2-7; v_gene: TRBV2; CDR3aa: ASSDEGPGQGAYEQY
j_gene: TRBJ2-7; v_gene: TRBV5-1; CDR3aa: ASSLGGGGYEQY
j_gene: TRBJ2-1; v_gene: TRBV5-5; CDR3aa: ASSPGLEQF
j_gene: TRBJ2-7; v_gene: TRBV27; CDR3aa: ASSFARQGTSYEQY
j_gene: TRBJ2-2; v_gene: TRBV30; CDR3aa: AWSVLVLAGGWGTGELF
j_gene: TRBJ2-7; v_gene: TRBV6-5; CDR3aa: ASAPGTVGTYEQY
j_gene: TRBJ2-7; v_gene: TRBV7-2; CDR3aa: ASSFGGTYEQY
j_gene: TRBJ1-5; v_gene: TRBV2; CDR3aa: ASSVPRQGYSNQPQH
j_gene: TRBJ2-5; v_gene: TRBV11-2; CDR3aa: ASSFTTSGEETQY
j_gene: TRBJ1-1; v_gene: TRBV6-5; CDR3aa: ASSYGTEAF
j_gene: TRBJ2-2; v_gene: TRBV9; CDR3aa: ASSVEWGAGELF
j_gene: TRBJ2-6; v_gene: TRBV7-9; CDR3aa: ASSLVQLSSGANVLT